The source of this TCR beta chain is a study of identical twins. Whole-study results and caveats: Memory repertoires lacked the insertion deficit that abundant cord blood beta clonotypes showed. Out-of-frame beta chain sequences displayed weaker excess sharing between twins.

Regarding this clonotype: Its antigen is currently unknown.

TCRdb fed the 5' RACE reads into MiXCR, producing one record per CDR3 protein. The table has 700,000 or so distinct CDR3 sequences, roughly 20% seen once. This sample also appeared in a second study, on T cells expressing NK-cell markers. From that report: Roughly 6 donors showed dominant NKG2C+ clonotypes comprising roughly 1.0-7.5% of their CD8+ T cells.

Sequencing was done on a sample of PBMCs. The TCR was taken from a woman aged 18-30 years in good health.

This CDR3 is CASSLGDLYNEQFF. CDR3 nucleotide sequence: TGTGCCAGCAGTCTTGGGGACCTTTACAATGAGCAGTTCTTC. This chain links TRBV2 with TRBJ2-1, with D perhaps matching TRBD1 or TRBD2 (5 bases each). The CDR3 runs to 14 residues. V lost 5 bases to trimming and J lost 4 bases, with 12 bases between them. The germline CDR1 and CDR2 sequences are SNHLY and FYNNEI.